Below, 18 T cell receptor beta chains from the same sample are listed, as sequenced in a study of cytomegalovirus exposure and HLA in healthy donors. TCRdb keeps only in-frame clones here, not all; method: immunoSEQ multiplex PCR. The sample records about 66,000 clones, 97% being singletons. The sequencing sample was made of PBMCs. These TCRs come from a woman aged 18-29 years in good health and CMV-seropositive.

The chain recombines TRBV7-6 with TRBJ2-1; 8 bases match TRBD1. The CDR3 is 16 amino acids. V trimming: 7 bases; J trimming: 1 base; junction bases outside the gene matches: 9. Germline values: CDR1 SGHVS, CDR2 FNYEAQ. The CDR3: CASTMPDRESYNEQFF. The CDR3, as DNA: TGTGCCAGCACCATGCCGGACAGGGAGTCCTACAATGAGCAGTTCTTC. Using reference TRBV7-6 and TRBJ2-1 for the parts outside the CDR3, the full variable domain is GAGVSQSPRYKVTKRGQDVALRCDPISGHVSLYWYRQALGQGPEFLTYFNYEAQQDKSGLPNDRFSAERPEGSISTLTIQRTEQRDSAMYRCASTMPDRESYNEQFFGPGTRLTVL.

The chain uses TRBV10-1 and TRBJ1-3; TRBD1 agrees at 8 bases. Germline lookup yields CDR1 WNHNN and CDR2 SYGVQD (reference sequence). V dropped 6 bases and J dropped 0; count of bases not matched to a gene: 4. CDR3 length: 15 residues. The CDR3 DNA is TGCGCCAGCAGCTCTGGACAGGGCTCTGGAAACACCATATATTTT. Translation gives CASSSGQGSGNTIYF.

The genes are TRBV27 and TRBJ2-1, with 11 bases matching TRBD2. CDR3 length equals 18 residues. Germline assignment: CDR1 MNHEY and CDR2 SMNVEV (reference sequence). J was trimmed by 4 bases and V by 1 base; bases with no gene match: 9. As DNA, the CDR3 is TGTGCCAGCAGTTTATTGCCCGGGACTAGCGGAACGTACAATGAGCAGTTCTTC. It yields the protein CASSLLPGTSGTYNEQFF.

The chain employs TRBV7-8 and TRBJ2-7, with 7 bases matching TRBD1. This CDR3 has 15 amino acids. Germline-derived CDR1 and CDR2 are SGHVS and FQNEAQ. V lost 5 bases to trimming and J lost 6 bases; unmatched junction nucleotides: 13. DNA for the CDR3: TGTGCCAGCAGCGTCCGGAGACAGGGTTCCGCCGAGCAGTACTTC. Translated, it gives CASSVRRQGSAEQYF.

In the case of this clone: The same CDR3 is also encoded by other DNA sequences in this sample. The chain employs TRBV27 and TRBJ2-7; TRBD2 aligns across 7 bases. The V segment lost 0 bases and the J segment 4 bases; nucleotides outside the gene matches: 6. This CDR3 is 15 amino acids long. CDR1 and CDR2 from the germline V gene are MNHEY and SMNVEV (reference sequence). The DNA for the CDR3 is TGTGCCAGCAGTTTATCGCTGGCGGGAGAGTACGAGCAGTACTTC. This sequence encodes CASSLSLAGEYEQYF.

The chain employs TRBV27 and TRBJ2-5; D gene ambiguous. CDR1 MNHEY and CDR2 SMNVEV come from the germline V gene (reference sequence). The CDR3 spans 14 residues. V lost 6 bases, J lost 5 bases, and 16 bases lay in between. DNA of the CDR3: TGTGCCAGCAGACCCCGCTGGAGTCAGGAGACCCAGTACTTC. It encodes CASRPRWSQETQYF.

The V and J genes are TRBV10-3 and TRBJ2-5, with no clear D. The CDR3 covers 13 residues. V lost 0 bases and J lost 6, with 8 bases in between. Germline CDR1 is ENHRY and CDR2 is SYGVKD. CDR3 region: CAISESNLKTQYF. The CDR3 DNA reads TGTGCCATCAGTGAGTCGAACTTGAAGACCCAGTACTTC.

The chain employs TRBV7-3 and TRBJ2-3; 9 bases line up with TRBD2. This CDR3 spans 15 amino acids. V lost 5 bases and J lost 4; bases outside the gene matches: 7. Germline V lookup: CDR1 SGHTA, CDR2 FQGTGA. The DNA for the CDR3 is TGTGCCAGCAGCCGCGGGAGGGTGGTAGCAGATACGCAGTATTTT. Translated: CASSRGRVVADTQYF. Full variable domain (outside the CDR3, taken from reference TRBV7-3 and TRBJ2-3): GAGVSQTPSNKVTEKGKYVELRCDPISGHTALYWYRQSLGQGPEFLIYFQGTGAADDSGLPNDRFFAVRPEGSVSTLKIQRTERGDSAVYLCASSRGRVVADTQYFGPGTRLTVL.

This chain links TRBV9 with TRBJ2-7, with 8 bases that match TRBD1. V dropped 2 bases and J dropped 4; count of bases not matched to a gene: 11. There are 16 residues in the CDR3. Germline values: CDR1 SGDLS, CDR2 YYNGEE. In DNA, the CDR3 is TGTGCCAGCAGCGTCTCTTTTGGACAGGGTTTTTACGAGCAGTACTTC. It is translated as CASSVSFGQGFYEQYF.

This sequence joins TRBV11-2 and TRBJ2-5; 8 nucleotides line up with TRBD2. Unmatched junction bases numbered 11, after V lost 3 bases and J lost 5 bases. CDR1 and CDR2 (germline): SGHAT, FQNNGV. The CDR3 is 16 residues long. The CDR3 DNA sequence: TGTGCCAGCAGCTTTGGACTAGCAGAAGCGCAGGAGACCCAGTACTTC. Translated, it gives CASSFGLAEAQETQYF.

The CDR3 loop is CASSLPGEAKNIQYF. The CDR3 DNA is TGTGCCAGCAGCTTGCCAGGGGAGGCCAAAAACATTCAGTACTTC. The chain combines TRBV5-6 with TRBJ2-4; TRBD1 is a possible D gene (6 bases). CDR1 and CDR2 (germline): SGHDT, YYEEEE. CDR3 length equals 15 residues. Trimming shortened V by 1 base and J by 1 base, and 9 bases separated the two germline ends.

This sequence joins TRBV4-1 and TRBJ2-7; D uncertain. This CDR3 has 14 amino acids. In germline, CDR1 is MGHRA, CDR2 YSYEKL. V dropped 0 bases and J dropped 2 bases, with 8 bases sitting between them. CDR3 nucleotides: TGCGCCAGCAGCCAAGAGGATGGGCCCTACGAGCAGTACTTC. It specifies CASSQEDGPYEQYF.

The CDR3 loop is CASRKTGNQDYGYTF. CDR3 nucleotides: TGTGCCAGCAGGAAGACAGGGAACCAGGACTATGGCTACACCTTC. V usage is TRBV6-5 and J usage is TRBJ1-2; 7 positions agree with TRBD1. This CDR3 comprises 15 residues. Germline CDR1 is MNHEY and CDR2 is SVGAGI. V shed 6 bases and J 3 bases; nucleotides not matched to a gene: 10.

V gene TRBV19 combines with J gene TRBJ1-1, with TRBD1 identical over 8 bases. Per the germline V gene, CDR1 is LNHDA and CDR2 is SQIVND (reference sequence). CDR3 length: 15 amino acids. After removal of 3 bases from V and 0 bases from J, the junction contained 3 bases not matched to a gene. CDR3 sequence reads: CASSITRGLNTEAFF. The CDR3 DNA sequence: TGTGCCAGTAGTATCACCAGGGGGCTGAACACTGAAGCTTTCTTT.

The chain couples TRBV9 to TRBJ2-5; 8 bases fit TRBD2. Germline CDR1 is SGDLS and CDR2 is YYNGEE. CDR3 length: 13 residues. With 9 bases clipped from V and 5 bases from J, the junction kept 9 bases outside the gene matches. The CDR3 is CAKSGLEEETQYF. The CDR3 bases are TGTGCCAAATCGGGACTAGAAGAGGAGACCCAGTACTTC.

This clone occurred a few times. The chain couples TRBV11-1 to TRBJ1-1; a weak D match, TRBD1 (6 bases). The CDR3 runs 16 residues. The V end lost 5 bases, the J end lost 3 bases, and 19 bases lay between the germline ends. Germline CDR1 and CDR2: SGHAT and FQDESV (reference sequence). CDR3 nucleotides: TGTGCCAGCAGCCTCCACAGACTCCGGACAGACACTGAAGCTTTCTTT. This encodes CASSLHRLRTDTEAFF.

This rearrangement joins TRBV5-1 to TRBJ2-3, with a weak D call TRBD2 (6 bases). This CDR3 has 16 amino acids. CDR1 and CDR2 from the germline V gene are SGHRS and YFSETQ. Trimming took 0 bases from V and 0 from J, leaving 11 bases between them. For the CDR3, the DNA is TGCGCCAGCAGCTTGGCCGGGAGACAGAGCACAGATACGCAGTATTTT. Encoded protein: CASSLAGRQSTDTQYF.

The chain carries TRBV4-1 and TRBJ2-7; tentatively, D is TRBD2 (5 bases). The germline V gene encodes CDR1 MGHRA and CDR2 YSYEKL. The CDR3 contains 16 residues. The V end lost 0 bases, the J end lost 0 bases, and 12 bases lay between the germline ends. This CDR3 reads CASSQDRGRGSYEQYF. The CDR3 DNA reads as TGCGCCAGCAGCCAAGATCGTGGGAGAGGCTCCTACGAGCAGTACTTC.